This TCR beta chain was sequenced in a study of beta chain features in type 1 diabetes. Germline-derived CDR1 and CDR2 are LNHDA and SQIVND (reference sequence). Unmatched junction bases numbered 5, after V lost 6 bases and J lost 5 bases. The CDR3 loop spans 13 amino acids. Findings and limits, study-wide: In these data, an HLA type influence on TCRB rearrangement remained unresolved.

This clone was observed a handful of times. Its antigen is unidentified. The whole isolated RNA underwent reverse transcription, so sequencing captured expressed TCRB transcripts. Profiling relied on immunoSEQ multiplex PCR, and the TCRdb table lists in-frame clones only, not all of them. The profile shows under 800,000 clones, around 15% of them singletons. Sorting with CD45RO/CCR7/CD25/CD127/CD95/CD27 yielded naive, central memory, regulatory and stem-like memory CD4+ cells. V and J are TRBV19 and TRBJ2-5, with 8 bases identical to TRBD1. Sequencing used naive CD4+ T cells from blood. This sequence was found in a man between 18 and 35 years old in good health. Written as DNA, the CDR3 is TGTGCCAGTAGGGCAGGGGGCTGGGAGACCCAGTACTTC. Its protein is CASRAGGWETQYF.